Listed here is a single T cell receptor (beta chain). Its matching antigen is unknown. The data originate from a study of shared clonotypes between healthy human individuals. V was pared by 7 bases and J by 1 base, with 27 bases of the junction left unmatched. The CDR3 loop spans 23 amino acids. Genomic DNA of every subset was divided equally among multiple immunoSEQ plates. Repertoires were generated with immunoSEQ multiplex PCR, while TCRdb's copy carries only in-frame clones and drops some. The sample contains 400,000 to 500,000 clones, roughly 85% of which appear only once. Adults of Caucasian background living in Nashville, Tennessee made up all donors. Study-wide points: Among donors, sharing of clonotypes was expected to be affected by sequencing depth.

What was sequenced was PBMCs. The TCR was taken from a woman aged 40 to 55 in good health. Some clones in this sample may be carry-over from other donors' samples. This chain joins TRBV23-1 and TRBJ2-3, with 12 bases matching TRBD1. TRBV23-1 is treated as an ORF (open reading frame) with a function not yet certain. CDR3 DNA sequence: TGCGCCAGCACCACAGGGACAGGGGGCGCGATCGAAACCCCTGGGATAGGCACAGATACGCAGTATTTT. Protein sequence: CASTTGTGGAIETPGIGTDTQYF.